This T cell receptor beta chain was captured in a study of T cell responses to AZD1222 COVID-19 vaccine. Regarding the study as a whole: White British donors predominated, females outnumbered males, and clonal diversity was possibly underestimated.

Sequenced by immunoSEQ multiplex PCR; TCRdb stores in-frame clones only, minus some. The sample has 130,000 or so clones; approximately 90% are singletons. Germline lookup yields CDR1 LGHNA and CDR2 YSLEER. Trimming stripped 4 bases from V and 1 base from J, with 17 bases between. The CDR3 has 16 amino acids. Concerning this clone itself: Its antigen remains unknown.

The input for sequencing was peripheral blood, taken on day 0 of AZD1222 vaccination. V is TRBV4-3 and J is TRBJ2-7; tentatively, D is TRBD1 or TRBD2 (6 bases each). The source of this sequence is an adult in good health. The CDR3 coding sequence is TGCGCCAGCAGCCGCGGGGCAGGGGCGTCTTCCTACGAGCAGTACTTC. Its protein is CASSRGAGASSYEQYF.